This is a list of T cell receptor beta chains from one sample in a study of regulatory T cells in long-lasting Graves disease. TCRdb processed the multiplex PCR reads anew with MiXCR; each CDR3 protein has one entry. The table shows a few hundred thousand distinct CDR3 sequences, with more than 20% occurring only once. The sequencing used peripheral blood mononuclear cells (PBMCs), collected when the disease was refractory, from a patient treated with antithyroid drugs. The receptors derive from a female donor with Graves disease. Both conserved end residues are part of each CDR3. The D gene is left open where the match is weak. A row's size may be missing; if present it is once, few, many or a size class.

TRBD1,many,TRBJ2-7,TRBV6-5,CASSSTGTGLSYEQYF,TGTGCCAGCAGTTCAACCGGGACAGGCCTCTCGTACGAGCAGTACTTC
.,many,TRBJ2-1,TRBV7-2,CASSLEPTSYNEQFF,TGTGCCAGCAGCTTAGAACCCACCTCCTACAATGAGCAGTTCTTC
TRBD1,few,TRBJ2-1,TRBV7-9,CASSPRDRGRSNEQFF,TGTGCCAGCAGCCCCCGGGACAGGGGGCGAAGCAATGAGCAGTTCTTC
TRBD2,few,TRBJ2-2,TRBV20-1,CSASGLAGESGELFF,TGCAGTGCTAGCGGATTAGCGGGAGAATCCGGGGAGCTGTTTTTT
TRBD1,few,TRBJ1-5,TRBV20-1,CSATTGYSNQPQHF,TGCAGTGCTACGACAGGGTATAGCAATCAGCCCCAGCATTTT
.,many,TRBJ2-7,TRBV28,CASRKGVPYEQYF,TGTGCCAGCCGGAAGGGGGTCCCCTACGAGCAGTACTTC
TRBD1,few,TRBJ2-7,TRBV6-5,CASSYSLPGTGSSEQYF,TGTGCCAGCAGTTACTCGCTTCCAGGGACAGGATCCTCCGAGCAGTACTTC
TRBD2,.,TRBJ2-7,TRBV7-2,CASTQLTSGTVDEQYF,TGTGCCAGCACCCAACTGACTAGCGGGACTGTCGACGAGCAGTACTTC
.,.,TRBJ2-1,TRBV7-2,CASSLLGVRTGNEQFF,TGTGCCAGCAGCTTACTGGGCGTGAGGACGGGGAATGAGCAGTTCTTC
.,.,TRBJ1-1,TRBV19,CASSIGVNTEAFF,TGTGCCAGTAGTATCGGGGTGAACACTGAAGCTTTCTTT
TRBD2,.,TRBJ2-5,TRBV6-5,CASSYGTSFDEQYF,TGTGCCAGCAGTTACGGGACTAGTTTCGATGAGCAGTACTTC
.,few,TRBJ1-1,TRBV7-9,CASSLDLGARTEAFF,TGTGCCAGCAGCTTAGACTTGGGGGCGAGGACTGAAGCTTTCTTT
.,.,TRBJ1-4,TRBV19,CASSIFRDGEKLFF,TGTGCCAGTAGTATTTTCCGGGACGGTGAAAAACTGTTTTTT
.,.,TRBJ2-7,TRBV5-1,CASSWDDSYEQYF,TGCGCCAGCAGCTGGGACGACTCCTACGAGCAGTACTTC
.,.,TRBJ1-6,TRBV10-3,CAISESMGGQSNSPLHF,TGTGCCATCAGTGAGTCGATGGGAGGGCAGAGTAATTCACCCCTCCACTTT
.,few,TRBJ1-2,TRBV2,CASRRGGDYGYTF,TGTGCCAGCAGACGGGGGGGCGACTATGGCTACACCTTC
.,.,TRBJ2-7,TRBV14,CASSQDRHSEQYF,TGTGCCAGCAGCCAAGACAGGCACTCCGAGCAGTACTTC
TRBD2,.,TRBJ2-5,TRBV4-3,CASSQEAAGIWGTQYF,TGCGCCAGCAGCCAAGAGGCAGCGGGAATCTGGGGGACCCAGTACTTC
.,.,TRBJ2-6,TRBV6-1,CASNRPASGANVLTF,TGTGCCAGCAATAGGCCAGCCTCTGGGGCCAACGTCCTGACTTTC
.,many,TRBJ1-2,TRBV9,CASSPGWGSGGYTF,TGTGCCAGCAGCCCCGGGTGGGGGTCGGGTGGCTACACCTTC
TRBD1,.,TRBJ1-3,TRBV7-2,CASRRPGTDILGDTIYF,TGTGCCAGCAGGCGACCCGGGACAGACATTCTAGGGGACACCATATATTTT
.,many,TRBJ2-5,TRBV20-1,CSAREGAKETQYF,TGCAGTGCTAGGGAGGGAGCCAAAGAGACCCAGTACTTC